The 9 T cell receptor beta chains in this list originate from one sample, sequenced in a study of identical twins. TCRdb reprocessed the 5' RACE reads with MiXCR, giving one entry per CDR3 protein. The sample comprises a few hundred thousand distinct CDR3 sequences, roughly 20% of which are singletons, and 9% to 15% rests with the top ten. The sample consisted of naive T cells sorted from blood. Source of these receptors: a man aged 45-65 years in good health.

This chain connects TRBV6-2 or TRBV6-3 to TRBJ2-1; TRBD2 matches at 8 bases. Per germline, CDR1 MNHEY and CDR2 SVGEGT. This CDR3 spans 18 amino acids. With V trimmed by 2 bases and J by 8 bases, 17 bases remained unmatched. CDR3 residues: CASSYRGGVVLAAHEQFF. The CDR3 bases are TGTGCCAGCAGTTACCGGGGGGGCGTGGTGTTAGCCGCCCATGAGCAGTTCTTC.

This rearrangement joins TRBV11-2 to TRBJ2-6, with 8 bases identical to TRBD1. The trim removed 0 bases at V and 2 bases at J, leaving 6 bases unmatched. This CDR3 comprises 18 residues. CDR1 SGHAT and CDR2 FQNNGV come from the germline V gene. CDR3 DNA: TGTGCCAGCAGCTTAGAGGACAGGGTTGTTCCTGGGGCCAACGTCCTGACTTTC. Protein sequence: CASSLEDRVVPGANVLTF.

This clonotype was seen more than once but under ten times. The chain recombines TRBV27 with TRBJ2-7; 14 bases align to TRBD2. The trim removed 3 bases at V and 2 bases at J, leaving 3 bases unmatched. The germline gives CDR1 MNHEY, CDR2 SMNVEV (reference sequence). This CDR3 has 16 amino acids. This chain's CDR3 is CASSFLTSGGAYEQYF. Written as DNA, the CDR3 is TGTGCCAGCAGTTTCTTGACTAGCGGGGGGGCCTACGAGCAGTACTTC.

The chain is built from TRBV7-2 and TRBJ2-1; a possible D gene is TRBD1 (5 bases). CDR3 length: 15 residues. CDR1 and CDR2 from the germline V gene are SGHTA and FQGNSA. Deletions cut 5 bases from V and 5 bases from J, with 16 bases between. For the CDR3, the DNA is TGTGCCAGCAGCCGTCAGGGTAGTGACCACAATGAGCAGTTCTTC. It yields the protein CASSRQGSDHNEQFF.

This clonotype occurred a few times. This chain connects TRBV7-9 to TRBJ2-1, with TRBD2 identical over 9 bases. This CDR3 region has 17 residues. From germline, CDR1 is SEHNR and CDR2 FQNEAQ (reference sequence). The V gene end was trimmed by 1 base and the J gene end by 3 bases; junction bases not matched to a gene: 7. The chain's CDR3 is CASSLGGLAGNYNEQFF. The CDR3 DNA reads TGTGCCAGCAGCTTAGGAGGCCTAGCGGGAAACTACAATGAGCAGTTCTTC. Complete variable domain (other parts from reference TRBV7-9 and TRBJ2-1): DTGVSQNPRHKITKRGQNVTFRCDPISEHNRLYWYRQTLGQGPEFLTYFQNEAQLEKSRLLSDRFSAERPKGSFSTLEIQRTEQGDSAMYLCASSLGGLAGNYNEQFFGPGTRLTVL.

This clonotype was seen ten or more times. This chain connects TRBV6-5 to TRBJ2-7, with D unclear. This CDR3 is built from 13 residues. The germline CDR1 and CDR2 sequences are MNHEY and SVGAGI. V lost 4 bases to trimming and J lost 3 bases, with 10 bases between them. The CDR3 DNA is TGTGCCAGCAGTTTGACCTCAGACTACGAGCAGTACTTC. It specifies CASSLTSDYEQYF.

This clonotype was detected many times. This chain links TRBV29-1 with TRBJ2-6; D might be TRBD2 (5 bases). Germline V lookup: CDR1 SQVTM, CDR2 ANQGSEA. V gave up 4 bases and J gave up 1 base, with 11 bases separating them. The CDR3 has 15 residues. DNA for the CDR3: TGCAGCGTTGGAGCTAGCCAGTCTGGGGCCAACGTCCTGACTTTC. Its translation is CSVGASQSGANVLTF.

This clonotype showed up many times. The chain has TRBV7-2 and TRBJ2-2; D is perhaps TRBD2 (6 bases). The CDR3 length is 15 residues. V lost 7 bases, J lost 8 bases, and 20 bases lay in between. Germline loops: CDR1 SGHTA, CDR2 FQGNSA. The CDR3 DNA follows: TGTGCCAGCACTAACGGGCTAGCGATATCTGGGGAGCTGTTTTTT. Translation: CASTNGLAISGELFF.

This clonotype was observed at least ten times. The chain uses TRBV20-1 and TRBJ2-5, with 8 bases aligning to TRBD2. V shed 0 bases and J 3 bases; nucleotides not matched to a gene: 12. The CDR3 runs to 17 residues. Germline V gene data show CDR1 as DFQATT and CDR2 as SNEGSKA (reference sequence). The CDR3 DNA reads as TGCAGTGCTAGAGATTTGGCGACTAGCGATTCGAAAGAGACCCAGTACTTC. This codes for CSARDLATSDSKETQYF.